Listed below are T cell receptor beta chains from one sample, sequenced in a study of T-cell reconstitution after alpha-beta-depleted transplantation in children. TCRdb independently ran MiXCR on the PCR reads; one entry per CDR3 protein. The repertoire holds under 850,000 distinct CDR3 sequences, about 12% seen once, with roughly 0.84% in the top ten. Sequencing used PBMCs, obtained before TCRalphabeta/CD19-depleted stem cell transplant. Every receptor here comes from a girl between 2 and 10 years old with congenital amegakaryocytic thrombocytopenia, due to receive a stem cell transplant. Each CDR3 is given with its conserved first and last residue. A D gene is named only where the DNA matches it firmly. For some rows the clone size is stated as once, few or many, or as a class when expanded; others skip it.

J: TRBJ2-1
D: .
size: .
V: TRBV29-1
length: 13
CDR3: CSVATDSVNEQFF
DNA: TGCAGCGTTGCCACCGATTCGGTCAATGAGCAGTTCTTC

J: TRBJ2-4
D: TRBD2
size: few
V: TRBV18
length: 16
CDR3: CASSPSAGVGKNIQYF
DNA: TGTGCCAGCTCACCCTCAGCGGGAGTGGGCAAAAACATTCAGTACTTC

J: TRBJ1-1
D: .
size: .
V: TRBV18
length: 13
CDR3: CASSPGEATEAFF
DNA: TGTGCCAGCTCACCAGGGGAGGCCACTGAAGCTTTCTTT

J: TRBJ1-4
D: .
size: many
V: TRBV29-1
length: 12
CDR3: CSVWDTGEKLFF
DNA: TGCAGCGTTTGGGACACGGGTGAAAAACTGTTTTTT

J: TRBJ2-7
D: .
size: many
V: TRBV5-1
length: 15
CDR3: CASSGGLAIHYEQYF
DNA: TGCGCCAGCAGCGGGGGGCTAGCGATTCATTACGAGCAGTACTTC

J: TRBJ2-1
D: .
size: .
V: TRBV5-6
length: 19
CDR3: CASSPPLWGRHSSYNEQFF
DNA: TGTGCCAGCAGCCCTCCCCTTTGGGGGAGGCACAGCTCCTACAATGAGCAGTTCTTC

J: TRBJ1-2
D: .
size: few
V: TRBV5-1
length: 13
CDR3: CASSSGQLYGYTF
DNA: TGCGCCAGCAGTTCAGGACAGCTCTATGGCTACACCTTC

J: TRBJ2-2
D: TRBD1
size: many
V: TRBV29-1
length: 14
CDR3: CSVAGTGNTGELFF
DNA: TGCAGCGTTGCCGGGACAGGGAACACCGGGGAGCTGTTTTTT

J: TRBJ1-1
D: .
size: many
V: TRBV9
length: 13
CDR3: CASSVDGVTEAFF
DNA: TGTGCCAGCAGCGTAGACGGGGTCACTGAAGCTTTCTTT

J: TRBJ2-1
D: .
size: .
V: TRBV12-3/TRBV12-4
length: 14
CDR3: CASSLPGGDFEQFF
DNA: TGTGCCAGCAGTCTCCCCGGAGGAGATTTTGAGCAGTTCTTC

J: TRBJ2-7
D: TRBD2
size: many
V: TRBV20-1
length: 13
CDR3: CSALAGVIYEQYF
DNA: TGCAGTGCTCTAGCGGGAGTCATTTACGAGCAGTACTTC

J: TRBJ1-1
D: .
size: many
V: TRBV20-1
length: 11
CDR3: CSARALLEAFF
DNA: TGCAGTGCCAGGGCTCTCTTAGAAGCTTTCTTT

J: TRBJ1-2
D: .
size: many
V: TRBV29-1
length: 11
CDR3: CSVVRSSGYTF
DNA: TGCAGCGTCGTACGGTCGAGTGGCTACACCTTC

J: TRBJ1-5
D: .
size: many
V: TRBV20-1
length: 15
CDR3: CSARVQQVVGQPQHF
DNA: TGCAGTGCTAGAGTTCAACAGGTGGTAGGGCAGCCCCAGCATTTT

J: TRBJ1-2
D: .
size: .
V: TRBV28
length: 13
CDR3: CASSLQQLYGYTF
DNA: TGTGCCAGCAGTTTACAACAACTCTATGGCTACACCTTC

J: TRBJ1-1
D: .
size: few
V: TRBV30
length: 12
CDR3: CAWRDYNTEAFF
DNA: TGTGCCTGGAGGGACTATAACACTGAAGCTTTCTTT

J: TRBJ1-2
D: .
size: .
V: TRBV24-1
length: 14
CDR3: CATSDSRDNYGYTF
DNA: TGTGCCACCAGCGACTCCAGAGATAACTATGGCTACACCTTC

J: TRBJ1-1
D: .
size: .
V: TRBV29-1
length: 15
CDR3: CSVQPLGSGGVEAFF
DNA: TGCAGCGTCCAACCCTTGGGTTCCGGTGGAGTTGAAGCTTTCTTT

J: TRBJ2-5
D: TRBD2
size: .
V: TRBV20-1
length: 16
CDR3: CSVEGRASGTAWTQYF
DNA: TGCAGTGTCGAAGGACGCGCTAGCGGAACCGCATGGACCCAGTACTTC

J: TRBJ2-2
D: .
size: many
V: TRBV7-9
length: 15
CDR3: CASSLHRNGAGELFF
DNA: TGTGCCAGCAGCTTACACAGAAACGGGGCCGGGGAGCTGTTTTTT

J: TRBJ2-7
D: TRBD2
size: .
V: TRBV10-3
length: 14
CDR3: CAISKGTSGYEQYF
DNA: TGTGCCATCAGTAAAGGGACTAGCGGCTACGAGCAGTACTTC

J: TRBJ2-2
D: .
size: many
V: TRBV3-1
length: 16
CDR3: CASSYWGQLNTGELFF
DNA: TGTGCCAGCAGCTACTGGGGACAACTAAACACCGGGGAGCTGTTTTTT

J: TRBJ2-5
D: .
size: .
V: TRBV29-1
length: 17
CDR3: CSVEDGTRTGKSETQYF
DNA: TGCAGCGTTGAAGATGGGACTAGGACAGGGAAGTCGGAGACCCAGTACTTC

J: TRBJ2-7
D: TRBD1
size: many
V: TRBV5-1
length: 15
CDR3: CASSGDSTSSYEQYF
DNA: TGCGCCAGCAGCGGGGACAGTACCTCCTCCTACGAGCAGTACTTC

J: TRBJ2-2
D: .
size: few
V: TRBV20-1
length: 15
CDR3: CSARAAGQYTGELFF
DNA: TGCAGTGCTAGAGCCGCGGGACAGTACACCGGGGAGCTGTTTTTT

J: TRBJ1-1
D: .
size: many
V: TRBV7-3
length: 13
CDR3: CASSTDRNTEAFF
DNA: TGTGCCAGCAGCACAGACAGAAACACTGAAGCTTTCTTT

J: TRBJ1-6
D: .
size: many
V: TRBV20-1
length: 16
CDR3: CSAGDRRVGEILTLHF
DNA: TGCAGTGCCGGTGACAGGCGGGTTGGCGAGATCTTAACCCTCCACTTT

J: TRBJ2-1
D: .
size: few
V: TRBV20-1
length: 16
CDR3: CSASSSGGGPYNEQFF
DNA: TGCAGTGCTAGTAGTAGCGGTGGAGGGCCTTACAATGAGCAGTTCTTC

J: TRBJ1-1
D: TRBD1
size: few
V: TRBV10-3
length: 17
CDR3: CAISESRGTVLNTEAFF
DNA: TGTGCCATCAGTGAGTCGAGGGGGACAGTACTGAACACTGAAGCTTTCTTT

J: TRBJ2-3
D: .
size: many
V: TRBV3-1
length: 14
CDR3: CASSQDSWDFTQYF
DNA: TGTGCCAGCAGCCAAGATTCGTGGGACTTTACGCAGTATTTT

J: TRBJ2-1
D: TRBD2
size: many
V: TRBV7-2
length: 16
CDR3: CASTSRKASGNNEQFF
DNA: TGTGCCAGCACCTCTAGGAAGGCTAGCGGGAACAATGAGCAGTTCTTC

J: TRBJ2-5
D: TRBD2
size: few
V: TRBV6-5
length: 18
CDR3: CASSYSGKGLADQETQYF
DNA: TGTGCCAGCAGTTACTCGGGCAAGGGACTAGCGGACCAAGAGACCCAGTACTTC

J: TRBJ1-2
D: TRBD1
size: .
V: TRBV20-1
length: 13
CDR3: CSAMDRVSYGYTF
DNA: TGCAGTGCAATGGACAGGGTCTCCTATGGCTACACCTTC

J: TRBJ2-3
D: TRBD2
size: many
V: TRBV29-1
length: 15
CDR3: CSVDPSGSHTDTQYF
DNA: TGCAGCGTCGACCCTAGCGGGAGCCACACAGATACGCAGTATTTT

J: TRBJ2-2
D: .
size: many
V: TRBV7-6
length: 16
CDR3: CASSLESVHPAGELFF
DNA: TGTGCCAGCAGCTTAGAGAGCGTGCATCCGGCCGGGGAGCTGTTTTTT

J: TRBJ1-2
D: .
size: many
V: TRBV11-2
length: 13
CDR3: CASSLGFNPGYTF
DNA: TGTGCCAGCAGCTTAGGGTTCAATCCCGGCTACACCTTC

J: TRBJ2-6
D: .
size: .
V: TRBV9
length: 15
CDR3: CASSPTISGANVLTF
DNA: TGTGCCAGCAGCCCGACAATCTCTGGGGCCAACGTCCTGACTTTC

J: TRBJ2-1
D: TRBD2
size: many
V: TRBV9
length: 15
CDR3: CASSELAGVANEQFF
DNA: TGTGCCAGCAGCGAGCTAGCGGGAGTGGCAAATGAGCAGTTCTTC

J: TRBJ2-6
D: TRBD1
size: many
V: TRBV6-5
length: 17
CDR3: CASSYRTGELWANVLTF
DNA: TGTGCCAGCAGTTACCGGACAGGCGAGCTCTGGGCCAACGTCCTGACTTTC

J: TRBJ2-1
D: TRBD2
size: many
V: TRBV10-3
length: 15
CDR3: CAISPSGRASDEQFF
DNA: TGTGCCATCAGTCCTAGCGGGAGGGCCAGCGATGAGCAGTTCTTC

J: TRBJ2-3
D: .
size: few
V: TRBV5-6
length: 17
CDR3: CASSLAFTGWTSDTQYF
DNA: TGTGCCAGCAGCTTGGCCTTCACAGGGTGGACCTCAGATACGCAGTATTTT

J: TRBJ2-7
D: .
size: .
V: TRBV5-1
length: 16
CDR3: CASSMSSATLDYEQYF
DNA: TGCGCCAGCAGCATGTCTAGCGCTACACTTGACTACGAGCAGTACTTC

J: TRBJ2-1
D: .
size: few
V: TRBV28
length: 13
CDR3: CASSSTINNEQFF
DNA: TGTGCCAGCAGCAGTACTATAAACAATGAGCAGTTCTTC

J: TRBJ2-5
D: TRBD1
size: few
V: TRBV7-9
length: 15
CDR3: CASSLGTGSSETQYF
DNA: TGTGCCAGCAGCTTAGGGACAGGGTCGTCGGAGACCCAGTACTTC

J: TRBJ2-5
D: TRBD2
size: few
V: TRBV7-9
length: 16
CDR3: CASSLEAGLEEETQYF
DNA: TGTGCCAGCAGCTTAGAGGCGGGACTAGAAGAAGAGACCCAGTACTTC